This TCR beta chain originates from a study of OX40 agonist ivuxolimab in advanced cancers. Study background: Patients were treated with ivuxolimab, an agonistic anti-OX40 (CD134) antibody. Points from the study as a whole: Partial responders dosed at 0.1-3.0 mg/kg displayed clonal expansion ranking among the lowest. Certain nonresponders additionally had low normalized T-cell clonal expansion.

Deletions cut 6 bases from V and 6 bases from J, with 20 bases between. This CDR3 comprises 15 residues. Per germline, CDR1 SNHLY and CDR2 FYNNEI. In regard to this clone: The antigen is not known.

The repertoire was sequenced with immunoSEQ multiplex PCR; TCRdb's copy has only in-frame clones and lacks some. The repertoire consists of about 73,000 clones, with about 89% occurring once and the leading ten covering around 0.7%. This specimen consisted of CD4+ or CD8+ T cells sorted from blood, obtained in a trial of the OX40 agonist ivuxolimab. The rearrangement links TRBV2 to TRBJ1-2; D uncertain. The sequence was collected from an adult with an advanced solid tumor such as melanoma, head and neck, liver or kidney cancer. DNA of the CDR3: TGTGCCAGCAGCGAATCTGAACGAGGGCCCCATGGCTACACCTTC. Protein sequence: CASSESERGPHGYTF. The full variable domain, rest sourced from reference TRBV2 and TRBJ1-2, is EPEVTQTPSHQVTQMGQEVILRCVPISNHLYFYWYRQILGQKVEFLVSFYNNEISEKSEIFDDQFSVERPDGSNFTLKIRSTKLEDSAMYFCASSESERGPHGYTFGSGTRLTVV.